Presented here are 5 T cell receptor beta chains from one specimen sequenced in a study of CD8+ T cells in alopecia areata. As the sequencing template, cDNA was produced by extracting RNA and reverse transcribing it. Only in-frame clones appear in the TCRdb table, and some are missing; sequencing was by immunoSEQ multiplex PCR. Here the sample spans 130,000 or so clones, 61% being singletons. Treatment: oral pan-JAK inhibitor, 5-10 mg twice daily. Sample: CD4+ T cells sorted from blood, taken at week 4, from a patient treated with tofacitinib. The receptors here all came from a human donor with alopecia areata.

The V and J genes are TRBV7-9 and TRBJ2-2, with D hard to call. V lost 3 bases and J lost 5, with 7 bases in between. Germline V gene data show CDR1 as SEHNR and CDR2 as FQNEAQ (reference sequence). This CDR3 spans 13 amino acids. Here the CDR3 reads CASSFGRTGELFF. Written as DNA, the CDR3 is TGTGCCAGCAGCTTTGGCAGGACCGGGGAGCTGTTTTTT.

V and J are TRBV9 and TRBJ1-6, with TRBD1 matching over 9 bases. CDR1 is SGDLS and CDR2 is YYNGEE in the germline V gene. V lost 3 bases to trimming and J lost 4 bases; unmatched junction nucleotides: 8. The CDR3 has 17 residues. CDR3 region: CASSERSGTGYNSPLHF. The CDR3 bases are TGTGCCAGCAGCGAACGAAGCGGGACAGGGTATAATTCACCCCTCCACTTT.

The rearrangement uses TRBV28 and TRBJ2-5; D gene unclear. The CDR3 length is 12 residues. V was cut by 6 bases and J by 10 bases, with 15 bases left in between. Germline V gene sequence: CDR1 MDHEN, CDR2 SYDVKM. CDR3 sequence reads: CASRTLEAVQYF. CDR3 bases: TGTGCCAGCAGAACCCTAGAGGCTGTCCAGTACTTC.

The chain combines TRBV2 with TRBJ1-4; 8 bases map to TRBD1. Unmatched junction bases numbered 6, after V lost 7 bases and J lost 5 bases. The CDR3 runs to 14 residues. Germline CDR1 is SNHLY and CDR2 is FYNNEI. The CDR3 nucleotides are TGTGCCAGCATTCTCGGACAGGGCAATGAAAAACTGTTTTTT. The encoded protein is CASILGQGNEKLFF.

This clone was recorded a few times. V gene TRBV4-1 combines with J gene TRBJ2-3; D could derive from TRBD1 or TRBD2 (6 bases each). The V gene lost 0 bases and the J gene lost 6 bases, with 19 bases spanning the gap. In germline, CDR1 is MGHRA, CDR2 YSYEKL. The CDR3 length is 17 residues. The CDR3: CASSQDHIRGQMDTQYF. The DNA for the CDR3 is TGCGCCAGCAGCCAAGATCACATCCGGGGGCAAATGGATACGCAGTATTTT.